Presented here are 19 T cell receptor beta chains from one specimen sequenced in a study of cytomegalovirus exposure and HLA in healthy donors. The PCR had 60 Vbeta and 13 Jbeta primers. The method was immunoSEQ multiplex PCR; TCRdb's version includes in-frame clones alone and lacks a portion of them. The sample holds around 93,000 clones, around four fifths seen once. The sequencing input was PBMCs. Receptors were obtained from a woman in her thirties or forties in good health and CMV-seronegative.

The gene calls are TRBV6-5 and TRBJ2-1; TRBD1 aligns across 8 bases. Germline CDR1 is MNHEY and CDR2 is SVGAGI. The CDR3 covers 11 residues. V was clipped by 5 bases and J by 10 bases; unmatched bases: 1. The CDR3 region is CASSQGAEQFF. As DNA, the CDR3 is TGTGCCAGCAGTCAGGGGGCAGAGCAGTTCTTC.

This rearrangement joins TRBV19 to TRBJ1-5; no clear D. The CDR3 sequence is 14 residues long. V gave up 5 bases and J gave up 3 bases, with 11 bases separating them. Germline CDR1 is LNHDA and CDR2 is SQIVND (reference sequence). CDR3 amino acids: CASSPRDHNQPQHF. For the CDR3, the DNA is TGTGCCAGTAGTCCCCGGGATCACAATCAGCCCCAGCATTTT.

The rearrangement uses TRBV11-1 and TRBJ1-2; D ambiguous. The CDR3 extends over 14 amino acids. V lost 3 bases and J lost 3, with 11 bases in between. Per germline, CDR1 SGHAT and CDR2 FQDESV (reference sequence). CDR3 sequence: CASSFDDTDYGYTF. As DNA, the CDR3 is TGTGCCAGCAGCTTCGACGACACGGACTATGGCTACACCTTC.

This clone was detected a few times. The genes are TRBV18 and TRBJ1-1, with 7 positions matching TRBD1. Germline CDR1 and CDR2: KGHSH and LQKENI. Trimming took 8 bases from V and 1 from J; bases not matched to a gene: 1. CDR3 length equals 12 residues. The CDR3 nucleotides are TGTGCCAGCACAGGGGCGAACACTGAAGCTTTCTTT. Translation gives CASTGANTEAFF.

The gene calls are TRBV7-2 and TRBJ2-5; maybe TRBD1 (8 bases). The germline gives CDR1 SGHTA, CDR2 FQGNSA. This CDR3 is built from 14 residues. V dropped 5 bases and J dropped 11 bases, with 21 bases sitting between them. The CDR3, as DNA: TGTGCCAGCAGCCTCGGAATACAGGGGGGGGAGCAGTACTTC. Translation gives CASSLGIQGGEQYF. The entire variable domain, with the rest obtained from reference TRBV7-2 and TRBJ2-5, is as follows: GAGVSQSPSNKVTEKGKDVELRCDPISGHTALYWYRQSLGQGLEFLIYFQGNSAPDKSGLPSDRFSAERTGGSVSTLTIQRTQQEDSAVYLCASSLGIQGGEQYFGPGTRLLVL.

This rearrangement joins TRBV12-5 to TRBJ2-1, with TRBD2 matching over 8 bases. Germline CDR1 and CDR2: LGHNT and FRNRAP. The CDR3 length is 14 residues. V lost 6 bases, J lost 8 bases, and 9 bases stayed unmatched. CDR3 amino acids: CASGLGLAIHEQFF. CDR3 DNA sequence: TGTGCTAGTGGCCTCGGACTAGCCATCCATGAGCAGTTCTTC.

The V gene is TRBV7-2, the J gene TRBJ2-7, with 7 bases matching TRBD1. V trimming: 5 bases; J trimming: 3 bases; junction bases outside the gene matches: 7. The CDR3 is 14 residues long. Germline V gene lookup returns CDR1 SGHTA and CDR2 FQGNSA. The CDR3 nucleotides read TGTGCCAGCAGCCCGCAAGGGGGCATCTACGAGCAGTACTTC. This sequence encodes CASSPQGGIYEQYF.

This clone came up a few times. The chain employs TRBV28 and TRBJ1-4; 9 nucleotides line up with TRBD1. Germline loops: CDR1 MDHEN, CDR2 SYDVKM. The trim removed 6 bases at V and 7 bases at J, leaving 9 bases unmatched. This CDR3 has 15 amino acids. In nucleotides, the CDR3 is TGTGCCAGCAGGACACCGGGACAGGGACGTGAAAAACTGTTTTTT. Encoded protein: CASRTPGQGREKLFF.

Only one count was recorded for this clone. The rearrangement uses TRBV5-5 and TRBJ2-7; TRBD1 might be the D (6 bases). Trimming removed 4 bases at V and 0 bases at J, with 11 bases between. The CDR3 has 14 amino acids. Per germline, CDR1 SGHKS and CDR2 YYEKEE (reference sequence). The CDR3 nucleotides read TGTGCCAGCAGCGCCGACAGGTTCTCCTACGAGCAGTACTTC. Protein sequence: CASSADRFSYEQYF.

The CDR3 region has the DNA TGTGCCAGCAGTTATCCGGGACAGGGGCGAACTGAAGCTTTCTTT. It codes for CASSYPGQGRTEAFF. The rearrangement uses TRBV6-6 and TRBJ1-1; 10 positions match TRBD1. CDR3 length: 15 amino acids. Germline CDR1 reads MNHNY; CDR2 reads SVGAGI (reference sequence). V was clipped by 3 bases and J by 5 bases; unmatched bases: 6.

As for this clone: At one of its ends the junction is not consistent with the germline gene, which may arise from a read error. The chain uses TRBV15 and TRBJ2-7; 14 positions match TRBD2. The CDR3 has 15 residues. Germline assignment: CDR1 LNHNV and CDR2 YYDKDF (reference sequence). Here the CDR3 reads CATNRGLAGGYEQYF. CDR3 nucleotide sequence: TGTGCCACCAACAGAGGACTAGCGGGAGGCTACGAGCAGTACTTC.

The table lists this clone with a count of one. The genes are TRBV10-1 and TRBJ2-7; 12 bases agree with TRBD1. Germline V CDR1 and CDR2: WNHNN, SYGVQD (reference sequence). The CDR3 consists of 16 residues. J gave up 5 bases and V 0 bases, and 5 bases lay outside the gene matches. The CDR3 DNA reads TGCGCCAGCAGTGAGTCGGGACAGGGGGCGAACGACGAGCAGTACTTC. Translating it yields CASSESGQGANDEQYF.

This chain connects TRBV14 to TRBJ2-1; TRBD2 matches 7 bases. Germline CDR1 SGHDN, CDR2 FVKESK. The CDR3 sequence is 15 residues long. Trimming at V came to 3 bases and at J to 9 bases, leaving 11 bases not matched to a gene. The CDR3, as DNA: TGTGCCAGCAGCCAGGGTCGGACTAGAGGAGCTGAGCAGTTCTTC. Amino acid sequence: CASSQGRTRGAEQFF.

The V call is TRBV5-4, the J call TRBJ1-1, with TRBD1 as a possible D gene (5 bases). The CDR3 consists of 14 residues. Trimming removed 4 bases at V and 1 base at J, with 11 bases between. Germline V gene data show CDR1 as SGHNT and CDR2 as YYREEE (reference sequence). Here the CDR3 DNA reads TGTGCCAGCAGCCTGGACACGTCGAACACTGAAGCTTTCTTT. It specifies CASSLDTSNTEAFF. Full variable domain (remainder filled in from reference TRBV5-4 and TRBJ1-1): ETGVTQSPTHLIKTRGQQVTLRCSSQSGHNTVSWYQQALGQGPQFIFQYYREEENGRGNFPPRFSGLQFPNYSSELNVNALELDDSALYLCASSLDTSNTEAFFGQGTRLTVV.

The V and J genes are TRBV28 and TRBJ1-2; 7 positions match TRBD1. J gave up 1 base and V 6 bases, and 8 bases lay outside the gene matches. Per germline, CDR1 MDHEN and CDR2 SYDVKM. This CDR3 has 15 residues. The CDR3 loop reads CASSLTGPGNYGYTF. In DNA form, the CDR3 reads TGTGCCAGCAGCCTGACAGGGCCGGGTAACTATGGCTACACCTTC.

The V and J genes are TRBV29-1 and TRBJ2-7; a weak D match, TRBD2 (5 bases). Germline V gene data show CDR1 as SQVTM and CDR2 as ANQGSEA. There are 13 residues in the CDR3. Trimming removed 6 bases from V and 2 bases from J, with 14 bases in between. CDR3 loop: CSVMAEDPYEQYF. The DNA for the CDR3 is TGCAGCGTGATGGCGGAGGACCCCTACGAGCAGTACTTC.

The chain links TRBV27 to TRBJ1-1; unclear D gene. Between the trimmed V and J ends, which lost 4 bases and 4 bases, there was a span of 13 bases. This CDR3 has 14 amino acids. Germline CDR1 MNHEY, CDR2 SMNVEV (reference sequence). The CDR3 bases are TGTGCCAGCAGTTCCTTATCGATGAGCACTGAAGCTTTCTTT. Protein product: CASSSLSMSTEAFF.

This chain uses TRBV19 with TRBJ2-1, with D tentatively TRBD1 (5 bases). The CDR3 sequence is 11 residues long. The V gene lost 1 base and the J gene lost 14 bases, with 9 bases spanning the gap. Germline CDR1 and CDR2: LNHDA and SQIVND (reference sequence). The CDR3 is CASSIGQREFF. The CDR3 nucleotides are TGTGCCAGTAGTATAGGACAGAGAGAGTTCTTC.

V usage is TRBV11-1 and J usage is TRBJ1-2, with no clear D. The ends were cut back, 6 bases at V and 8 bases at J, with 13 bases in the middle. The CDR3 consists of 12 residues. The germline gives CDR1 SGHAT, CDR2 FQDESV (reference sequence). Written as DNA, the CDR3 is TGTGCCAGCAGTTTCGGAGGATGGGGCTACACCTTC. Translation gives CASSFGGWGYTF.